A single sample is the source of the 3 T cell receptor beta chains below, sequenced in a study of shared clonotypes between healthy human individuals (dated by TCRdb to 2018 to 2021). CD8 naive samples were CD45RO-negative cells positively selected for CCR7, giving a CD45RA+CCR7+ population that excluded TemRA cells. The library was obtained by the immunoSEQ multiplex PCR assay. This immuneACCESS table, as held by TCRdb, lists in-frame sequences with V and J called but not all clones. Of the missing ones, under half trace to an unresolved V gene in checked studies; the others have no known cause. The sample table contains about 2.2 million clones; only one count was recorded for approximately 92% of them. About 1.6% of the sample rests with the top ten. Sequenced input: naive CD8+ T cells from PBMCs. The cell subset or site label on this specimen signifies: CD45RA+CCR7+. The source of these receptors is a man aged 18 to 29 in good health. Some clones in this sample may be carry-over from other donors' samples.

The gene calls are TRBV7-8 and TRBJ2-3; 7 bases line up with TRBD2. Germline V lookup: CDR1 SGHVS, CDR2 FQNEAQ. CDR3 size: 13 residues. The V and J ends lost 3 bases and 6 bases, in that order; junction bases with no gene match: 3. As DNA, the CDR3 is TGTGCCAGCAGCTTCCTTAGCGGGGATACGCAGTATTTT. It encodes CASSFLSGDTQYF.

The rearrangement links TRBV6-1 to TRBJ1-4; the D gene is possibly TRBD1 (5 bases). V was trimmed by 3 bases and J by 5 bases, leaving 13 bases between them. This CDR3 is built from 15 residues. Germline V gene sequence: CDR1 MNHNS, CDR2 SASEGT. CDR3 amino acids: CASSEWGGLNEKLFF. Written as DNA, the CDR3 is TGTGCCAGCAGTGAGTGGGGGGGACTCAATGAAAAACTGTTTTTT.

The chain links TRBV20-1 to TRBJ2-7; D unclear. The CDR3 runs to 11 residues. Deletions cut 6 bases from V and 2 bases from J, with 8 bases between. Germline CDR1 DFQATT, CDR2 SNEGSKA (reference sequence). This chain's CDR3 is CSAARTYEQYF. DNA of the CDR3: TGCAGTGCGGCGAGAACCTACGAGCAGTACTTC.